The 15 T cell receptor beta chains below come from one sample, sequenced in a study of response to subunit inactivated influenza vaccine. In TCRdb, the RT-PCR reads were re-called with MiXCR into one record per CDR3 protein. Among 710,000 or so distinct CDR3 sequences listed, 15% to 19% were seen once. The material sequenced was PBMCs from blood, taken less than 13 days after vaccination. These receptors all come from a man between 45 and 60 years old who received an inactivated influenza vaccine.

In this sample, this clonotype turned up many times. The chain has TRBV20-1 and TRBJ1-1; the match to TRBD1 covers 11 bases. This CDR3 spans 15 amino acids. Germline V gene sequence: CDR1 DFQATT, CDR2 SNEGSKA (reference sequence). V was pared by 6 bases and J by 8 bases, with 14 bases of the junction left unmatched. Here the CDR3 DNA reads TGCAGTGCCACTAGGGAGCGGACAGGGGGCTCCGAAGCTTTCTTT. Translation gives CSATRERTGGSEAFF.

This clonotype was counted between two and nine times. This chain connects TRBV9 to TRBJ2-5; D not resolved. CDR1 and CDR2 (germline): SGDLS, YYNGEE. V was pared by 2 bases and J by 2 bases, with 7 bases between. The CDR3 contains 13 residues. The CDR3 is CASSVAQQETQYF. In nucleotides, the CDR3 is TGTGCCAGCAGCGTTGCGCAGCAAGAGACCCAGTACTTC.

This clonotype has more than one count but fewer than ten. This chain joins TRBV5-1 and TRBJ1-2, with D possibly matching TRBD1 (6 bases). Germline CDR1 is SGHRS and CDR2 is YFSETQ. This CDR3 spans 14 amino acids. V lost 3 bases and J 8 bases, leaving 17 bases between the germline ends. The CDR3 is CASSSTGTSGGYTF. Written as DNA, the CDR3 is TGCGCCAGCAGCTCGACCGGGACATCCGGAGGCTACACCTTC.

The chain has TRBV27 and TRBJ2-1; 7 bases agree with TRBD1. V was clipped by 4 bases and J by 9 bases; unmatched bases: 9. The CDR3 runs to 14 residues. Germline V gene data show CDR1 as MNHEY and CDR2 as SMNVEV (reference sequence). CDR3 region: CASSSQGWAGEQFF. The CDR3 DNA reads TGTGCCAGCAGTTCACAGGGGTGGGCGGGTGAGCAGTTCTTC.

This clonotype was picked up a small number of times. The CDR3 here is CASSSEDGTDTQYF. The CDR3 DNA is TGTGCCAGCAGTTCCGAGGATGGCACAGATACGCAGTATTTT. The V and J genes are TRBV27 and TRBJ2-3; D remains ambiguous. This CDR3 contains 14 residues. V lost 4 bases to trimming and J lost 1 base, with 9 bases between them. From germline, CDR1 is MNHEY and CDR2 SMNVEV (reference sequence).

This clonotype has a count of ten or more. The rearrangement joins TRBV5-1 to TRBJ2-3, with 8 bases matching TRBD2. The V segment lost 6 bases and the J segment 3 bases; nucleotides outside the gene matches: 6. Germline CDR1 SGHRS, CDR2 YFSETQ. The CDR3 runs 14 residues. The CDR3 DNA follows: TGCGCCAGCAAGGAAGCTAGCGGGACAGATACGCAGTATTTT. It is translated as CASKEASGTDTQYF.

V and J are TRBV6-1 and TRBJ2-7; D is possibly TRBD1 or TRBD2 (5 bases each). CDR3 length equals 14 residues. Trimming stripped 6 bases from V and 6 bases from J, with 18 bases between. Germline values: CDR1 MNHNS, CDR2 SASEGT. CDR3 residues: CASSRPGRVAEQYF. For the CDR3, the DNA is TGTGCCAGCAGCCGACCGGGACGAGTAGCCGAGCAGTACTTC.

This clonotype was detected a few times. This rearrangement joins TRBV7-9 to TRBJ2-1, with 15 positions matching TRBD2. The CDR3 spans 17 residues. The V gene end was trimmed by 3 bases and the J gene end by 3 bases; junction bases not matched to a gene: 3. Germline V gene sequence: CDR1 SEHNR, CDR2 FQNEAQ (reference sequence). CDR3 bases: TGTGCCAGCAGCTTCGGGACTAGCGGGGGGTTCTACAATGAGCAGTTCTTC. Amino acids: CASSFGTSGGFYNEQFF.

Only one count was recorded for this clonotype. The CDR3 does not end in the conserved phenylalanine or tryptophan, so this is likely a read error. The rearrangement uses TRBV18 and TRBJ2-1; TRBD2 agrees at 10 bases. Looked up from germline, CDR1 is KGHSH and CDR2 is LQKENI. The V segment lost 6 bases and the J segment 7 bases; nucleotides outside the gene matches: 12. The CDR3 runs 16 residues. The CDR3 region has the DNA TGTGCCAGCTCGGATGTTGTAGCGGGAGGTTCTAATGAGCAGTTCTTG. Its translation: CASSDVVAGGSNEQFL.

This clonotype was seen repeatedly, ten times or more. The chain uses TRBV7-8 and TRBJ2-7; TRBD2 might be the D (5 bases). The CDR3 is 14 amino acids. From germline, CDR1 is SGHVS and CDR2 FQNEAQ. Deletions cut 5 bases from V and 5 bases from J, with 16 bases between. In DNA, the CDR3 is TGTGCCAGCAGCGGAGGCGGATTCCTAAACGAGCAGTACTTC. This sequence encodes CASSGGGFLNEQYF.

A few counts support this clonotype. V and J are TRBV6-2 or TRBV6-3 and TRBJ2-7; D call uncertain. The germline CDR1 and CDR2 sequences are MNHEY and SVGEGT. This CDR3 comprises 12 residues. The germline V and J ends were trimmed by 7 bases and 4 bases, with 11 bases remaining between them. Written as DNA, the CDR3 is TGTGCCAGCACCTCTCGAAAGTACGAGCAGTACTTC. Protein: CASTSRKYEQYF.

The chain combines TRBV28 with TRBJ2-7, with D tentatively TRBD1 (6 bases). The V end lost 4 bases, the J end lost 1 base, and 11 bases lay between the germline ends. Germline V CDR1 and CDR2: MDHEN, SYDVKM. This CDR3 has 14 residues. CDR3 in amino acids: CASSSSQGSYEQYF. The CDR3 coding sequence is TGTGCCAGCAGTTCGTCACAGGGTTCCTACGAGCAGTACTTC.

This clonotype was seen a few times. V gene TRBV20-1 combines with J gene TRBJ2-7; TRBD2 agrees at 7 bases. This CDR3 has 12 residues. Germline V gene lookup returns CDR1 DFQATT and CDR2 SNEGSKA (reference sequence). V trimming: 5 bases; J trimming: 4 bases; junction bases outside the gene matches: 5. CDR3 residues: CSAASGVYEQYF. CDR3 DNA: TGCAGTGCTGCGAGCGGGGTATACGAGCAGTACTTC.

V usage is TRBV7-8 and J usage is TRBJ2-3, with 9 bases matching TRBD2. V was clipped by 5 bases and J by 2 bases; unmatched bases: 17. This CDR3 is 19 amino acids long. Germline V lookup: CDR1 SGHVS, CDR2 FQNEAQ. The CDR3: CASSAREGGPSGNTDTQYF. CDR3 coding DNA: TGTGCCAGCAGCGCAAGAGAAGGGGGACCTAGCGGGAACACAGATACGCAGTATTTT.

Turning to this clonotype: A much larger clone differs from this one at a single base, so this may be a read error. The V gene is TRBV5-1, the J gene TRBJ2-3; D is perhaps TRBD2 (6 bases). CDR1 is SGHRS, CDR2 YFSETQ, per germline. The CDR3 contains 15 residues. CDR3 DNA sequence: TGCCCCAGCGCTGGAGGGGCGGGTATCGTTGATACGCAGTATTTT. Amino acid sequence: CPSAGGAGIVDTQYF.